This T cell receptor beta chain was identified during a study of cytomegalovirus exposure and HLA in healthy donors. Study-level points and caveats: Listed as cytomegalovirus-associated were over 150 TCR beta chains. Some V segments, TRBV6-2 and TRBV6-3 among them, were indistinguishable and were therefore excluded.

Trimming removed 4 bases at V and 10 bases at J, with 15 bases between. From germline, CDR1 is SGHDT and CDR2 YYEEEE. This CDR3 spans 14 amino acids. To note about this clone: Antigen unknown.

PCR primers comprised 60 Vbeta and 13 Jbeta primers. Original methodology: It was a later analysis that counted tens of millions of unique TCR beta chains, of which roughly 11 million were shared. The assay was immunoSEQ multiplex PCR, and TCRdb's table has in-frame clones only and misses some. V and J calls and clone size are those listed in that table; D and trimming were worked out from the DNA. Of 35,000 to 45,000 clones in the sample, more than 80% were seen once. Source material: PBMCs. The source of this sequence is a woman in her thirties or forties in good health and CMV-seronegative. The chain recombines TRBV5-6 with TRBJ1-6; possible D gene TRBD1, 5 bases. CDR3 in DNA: TGTGCCAGCAGCGCCAGGGATCGGGGGTCACCCCTCCACTTT. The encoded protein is CASSARDRGSPLHF.